The 26 T cell receptor beta chains below come from one sample, sequenced in a study of CD8+CD57+ T cells in acquired aplastic anemia. Study observations and caveats: Diversity in CD8+CD57+ cells from patients fell below that of the total CD4+ and CD8+ cell pools. This difference was described as decreased diversity.

TCR beta VDJ and CDR3 profiling used genomic DNA as template. Via MiXCR, TCRdb re-called the reads, giving one row per CDR3 protein. This sample carries about 20,000 distinct CDR3 sequences, roughly 43% of them seen once, and the ten largest clones take roughly 86%. These receptors are not linked to any known antigen. For sequencing, patients were chosen who had shown expansion of CD8+CD57+ cells by flow cytometry. Input material: CD8+CD57+ T cells sorted from PBMCs. Subset: bead-enriched CD8+CD57+ effector memory T cells from SAA patients. These receptor sequences come from a human donor with aplastic anemia.

This clonotype showed up just a few times. This sequence joins TRBV24-1 and TRBJ2-1; possibly TRBD1 for D (6 bases). Trimming left V 3 bases short and J 0 bases short, with 14 bases between. This CDR3 comprises 17 residues. The germline gives CDR1 KGHDR, CDR2 SFDVKD. The CDR3 DNA reads as TGTGCCACCAGTGATCAGCGACAGGAGAGCTCCTACAATGAGCAGTTCTTC. Encoded protein: CATSDQRQESSYNEQFF.

This clonotype was detected only a few times. The chain joins TRBV19 to TRBJ2-2; D possibly corresponds to TRBD2 (5 bases). The ends were cut back, 3 bases at V and 4 bases at J, with 12 bases in the middle. Germline-derived CDR1 and CDR2 are LNHDA and SQIVND (reference sequence). The CDR3 is 15 residues long. The chain's CDR3 is CASSIAQLVTGELFF. The DNA for the CDR3 is TGTGCCAGTAGTATTGCCCAACTAGTCACCGGGGAGCTGTTTTTT.

The chain couples TRBV29-1 to TRBJ2-4; 9 nucleotides agree with TRBD1. V gave up 3 bases and J gave up 12 bases; unmatched junction bases: 12. The CDR3 length is 14 residues. Germline lookup yields CDR1 SQVTM and CDR2 ANQGSEA. DNA of the CDR3: TGCAGCGTTGACTTTGGGACAGGGAGTTTGGGTCAGTACTTC. The encoded protein is CSVDFGTGSLGQYF.

In this sample, this clonotype turned up once. The rearrangement links TRBV30 to TRBJ2-5; the D is unclear. V was shortened by 2 bases and J by 4 bases, with 2 bases between the two germline ends. The CDR3 has 10 amino acids. CDR1 GTSNPN and CDR2 SVGIG come from the germline V gene (reference sequence). This CDR3 is CAWSRETQYF. In nucleotides, the CDR3 is TGTGCCTGGAGTCGAGAGACCCAGTACTTC.

The V call is TRBV4-1, the J call TRBJ2-2; TRBD1 or TRBD2 may be the D gene (8 bases each). The CDR3 extends over 17 amino acids. Germline V gene lookup returns CDR1 MGHRA and CDR2 YSYEKL. V dropped 5 bases and J dropped 7 bases, with 23 bases sitting between them. The CDR3 spells CASSKEAGDRSSGELFF. CDR3 DNA: TGCGCCAGCAGCAAGGAAGCGGGGGACAGGTCGAGCGGGGAGCTGTTTTTT.

This clonotype was observed a few times. The chain is built from TRBV19 and TRBJ1-1, with 7 bases identical to TRBD1. Germline V gene data show CDR1 as LNHDA and CDR2 as SQIVND (reference sequence). Trimming at V came to 6 bases and at J to 5 bases, leaving 9 bases not matched to a gene. The CDR3 length is 14 residues. The CDR3 DNA reads as TGTGCCAGTAGGCCTGGACAGGAAGATACTGAAGCTTTCTTT. Encoded protein: CASRPGQEDTEAFF.

The chain uses TRBV20-1 and TRBJ2-3; 8 positions match TRBD1. CDR3 size: 15 residues. Unmatched junction bases numbered 6, after V lost 4 bases and J lost 0 bases. Germline loops: CDR1 DFQATT, CDR2 SNEGSKA (reference sequence). The CDR3 nucleotides read TGCAGTGCTACTTTTTGGACAGGGAGCACAGATACGCAGTATTTT. Protein product: CSATFWTGSTDTQYF.

Points on this clonotype: Compared with germline, one end of the junction differs, possibly owing to a read error. The J gene is TRBJ2-1, the V gene TRBV7-2, with TRBD2 matching 15 bases. The CDR3 has 16 amino acids. CDR1 and CDR2 (germline): SGHTA, FQGNSA. CDR3 region: CANSLRTSGRGDEQFF. The CDR3, as DNA: TGTGCCAACAGCCTCCGGACTAGCGGGAGGGGAGATGAGCAGTTCTTC.

This clonotype was seen more than once but under ten times. V is TRBV20-1 and J is TRBJ2-5, with 9 positions matching TRBD1. CDR3 length: 14 residues. V trimming: 0 bases; J trimming: 3 bases; junction bases outside the gene matches: 2. Per germline, CDR1 DFQATT and CDR2 SNEGSKA (reference sequence). The chain's CDR3 is CSARDGTGKETQYF. DNA for the CDR3: TGCAGTGCTAGAGATGGGACAGGGAAAGAGACCCAGTACTTC.

This clonotype was detected only a few times. The V gene is TRBV2, the J gene TRBJ1-2, with D perhaps TRBD1 (6 bases). V dropped 7 bases and J dropped 7 bases, with 19 bases sitting between them. Germline V gene data show CDR1 as SNHLY and CDR2 as FYNNEI. The CDR3 totals 14 residues. CDR3 in DNA: TGTGCCAGCATTGGGGCAGGGGCGCTGGGTGGCTACACCTTC. Translating it yields CASIGAGALGGYTF.

This clonotype was counted at least ten times. V is TRBV20-1 and J is TRBJ2-7, with D uncertain. The CDR3 runs 15 residues. CDR1 DFQATT and CDR2 SNEGSKA come from the germline V gene (reference sequence). Between the trimmed V and J ends, which lost 0 bases and 2 bases, there was a span of 14 bases. CDR3 DNA: TGCAGTGCTAGAGATCCGAAGACTTCAACCTACGAGCAGTACTTC. Translating it yields CSARDPKTSTYEQYF.

The chain couples TRBV20-1 to TRBJ1-3; TRBD1 aligns across 10 bases. V lost 3 bases to trimming and J lost 0 bases; unmatched junction nucleotides: 8. The CDR3 runs to 17 residues. Germline lookup yields CDR1 DFQATT and CDR2 SNEGSKA (reference sequence). The DNA of the CDR3 is TGCAGTGCTAGCCCCGGGACAGGGGATAGCTCTGGAAACACCATATATTTT. This translates into CSASPGTGDSSGNTIYF.

The chain is built from TRBV5-8 and TRBJ1-4; 11 nucleotides align to TRBD1. The V gene end was trimmed by 4 bases and the J gene end by 5 bases; junction bases not matched to a gene: 4. The CDR3 contains 15 residues. The germline V gene has CDR1 SGHTS and CDR2 YDEGEE. Here the CDR3 reads CASSRGTGGNEKLFF. CDR3 DNA sequence: TGTGCCAGCAGCAGAGGGACAGGGGGGAATGAAAAACTGTTTTTT.

V usage is TRBV5-6 and J usage is TRBJ1-3; D is undetermined. The germline V and J ends were trimmed by 4 bases and 10 bases, with 15 bases remaining between them. This CDR3 region has 13 residues. CDR1 is SGHDT, CDR2 YYEEEE, per germline. In nucleotides, the CDR3 is TGTGCCAGCAGCCTACCGAGTGGGGAGACCATATATTTT. Translating it yields CASSLPSGETIYF.

The V and J genes are TRBV9 and TRBJ1-5, with TRBD1 identical over 10 bases. Germline values: CDR1 SGDLS, CDR2 YYNGEE. The CDR3 spans 17 residues. V lost 0 bases and J lost 0; bases outside the gene matches: 3. In DNA, the CDR3 is TGTGCCAGCAGCGTAGGGGACAGGGGTTTTAGCAATCAGCCCCAGCATTTT. It codes for CASSVGDRGFSNQPQHF.

The V call is TRBV13, the J call TRBJ1-2; weak D call: TRBD1 (5 bases). Trimming pared 5 bases from V and 7 bases from J, leaving 20 bases between. Germline V lookup: CDR1 PRHDT, CDR2 FYEKMQ (reference sequence). The CDR3 contains 15 residues. In nucleotides, the CDR3 is TGTGCCAGCAGCGGGACGGATTCTACCCTAGGTGGCTACACCTTC. Translated: CASSGTDSTLGGYTF.

The gene calls are TRBV5-4 and TRBJ2-5; a weak D match, TRBD2 (5 bases). The CDR3 sequence is 15 residues long. CDR1 and CDR2 from the germline V gene are SGHNT and YYREEE (reference sequence). Trimming shortened V by 0 bases and J by 3 bases, and 12 bases separated the two germline ends. The CDR3 reads CASSLESGKEETQYF. CDR3 bases: TGTGCCAGCAGCTTGGAATCGGGGAAGGAAGAGACCCAGTACTTC.

The rearrangement uses TRBV24-1 and TRBJ2-1; D gene ambiguous. V dropped 4 bases and J dropped 0 bases, with 12 bases sitting between them. The CDR3 totals 16 residues. Germline V gene sequence: CDR1 KGHDR, CDR2 SFDVKD. The CDR3 reads CATSDPDGGSYNEQFF. CDR3 in DNA: TGTGCCACCAGTGACCCGGACGGTGGCTCCTACAATGAGCAGTTCTTC.

In this sample, this clonotype turned up a few times. V gene TRBV20-1 combines with J gene TRBJ2-7, with TRBD2 matching over 13 bases. V lost 4 bases and J lost 7; bases outside the gene matches: 7. This CDR3 has 14 amino acids. Germline V CDR1 and CDR2: DFQATT, SNEGSKA (reference sequence). The DNA of the CDR3 is TGCAGTGCTAAACCCCCGGGACTAGCGGGAGAGCAGTACTTC. Its translation: CSAKPPGLAGEQYF.

The table lists this clonotype with many counts. This chain connects TRBV20-1 to TRBJ1-6, with a possible D match to TRBD1 (5 bases). The CDR3 runs to 14 residues. The germline CDR1 and CDR2 sequences are DFQATT and SNEGSKA (reference sequence). V was shortened by 3 bases and J by 10 bases, with 16 bases between the two germline ends. CDR3 loop: CSARKQGDGSPLHF. The CDR3 coding sequence is TGCAGTGCTAGGAAGCAGGGTGACGGGTCACCCCTCCACTTT.

The rearrangement joins TRBV5-4 to TRBJ1-2, with TRBD1 matching 7 bases. The V segment lost 2 bases and the J segment 2 bases; nucleotides outside the gene matches: 6. Germline assignment: CDR1 SGHNT and CDR2 YYREEE (reference sequence). The CDR3 is 15 amino acids. CDR3 amino acids: CASSLEGDSNYGYTF. CDR3 in DNA: TGTGCCAGCAGCTTAGAGGGGGACAGCAACTATGGCTACACCTTC. Supplemented by reference TRBV5-4 and TRBJ1-2, the full variable domain reads ETGVTQSPTHLIKTRGQQVTLRCSSQSGHNTVSWYQQALGQGPQFIFQYYREEENGRGNFPPRFSGLQFPNYSSELNVNALELDDSALYLCASSLEGDSNYGYTFGSGTRLTVV.

This chain joins TRBV11-2 and TRBJ2-3; no reliable D call. Germline CDR1 SGHAT, CDR2 FQNNGV. This CDR3 is 13 amino acids long. The V end was cut by 8 bases, the J end by 0 bases, with 9 bases between. The CDR3 nucleotides are TGTGCCAGCGGTCACCTGAGCACAGATACGCAGTATTTT. Protein product: CASGHLSTDTQYF. Together with reference TRBV11-2 and TRBJ2-3, the CDR3 gives the full variable domain: EAGVAQSPRYKIIEKRQSVAFWCNPISGHATLYWYQQILGQGPKLLIQFQNNGVVDDSQLPKDRFSAERLKGVDSTLKIQPAKLEDSAVYLCASGHLSTDTQYFGPGTRLTVL.

The gene calls are TRBV20-1 and TRBJ1-5, with 7 bases fitting TRBD1. Germline V gene sequence: CDR1 DFQATT, CDR2 SNEGSKA (reference sequence). Trimming took 1 base from V and 1 from J; bases not matched to a gene: 13. The CDR3 runs to 18 residues. The DNA for the CDR3 is TGCAGTGCTAGAGGCCTGACAGGGTCGGGGGGGAGCAATCAGCCCCAGCATTTT. It translates to CSARGLTGSGGSNQPQHF.

There are a few counts of this clonotype. The chain combines TRBV29-1 with TRBJ2-5; no firm D call. Trimming took off 5 bases at V and 3 bases at J, with 16 bases between the two ends. The germline V gene has CDR1 SQVTM and CDR2 ANQGSEA. The CDR3 covers 14 residues. The CDR3 DNA sequence: TGCAGCGTTCCGACCGGAATTGGAAAAGAGACCCAGTACTTC. Its translation: CSVPTGIGKETQYF.

V is TRBV5-5 and J is TRBJ1-1; 10 bases align to TRBD1. The CDR3 is made up of 17 amino acids. V gave up 0 bases and J gave up 9 bases; unmatched junction bases: 14. CDR1 and CDR2 (germline): SGHKS, YYEKEE (reference sequence). Written as DNA, the CDR3 is TGTGCCAGCAGCTTGGGGGCACCGGGACAGGGGCGAACGAAAGCTTTCTTT. Its translation: CASSLGAPGQGRTKAFF.

V and J are TRBV2 and TRBJ2-1, with unresolved D. Germline assignment: CDR1 SNHLY and CDR2 FYNNEI. V lost 0 bases and J lost 8, with 5 bases in between. The CDR3 contains 12 residues. The CDR3 is CASSEASDEQFF. DNA of the CDR3: TGTGCCAGCAGTGAAGCGTCCGATGAGCAGTTCTTC. Together with reference TRBV2 and TRBJ2-1, the CDR3 gives the full variable domain: EPEVTQTPSHQVTQMGQEVILRCVPISNHLYFYWYRQILGQKVEFLVSFYNNEISEKSEIFDDQFSVERPDGSNFTLKIRSTKLEDSAMYFCASSEASDEQFFGPGTRLTVL.